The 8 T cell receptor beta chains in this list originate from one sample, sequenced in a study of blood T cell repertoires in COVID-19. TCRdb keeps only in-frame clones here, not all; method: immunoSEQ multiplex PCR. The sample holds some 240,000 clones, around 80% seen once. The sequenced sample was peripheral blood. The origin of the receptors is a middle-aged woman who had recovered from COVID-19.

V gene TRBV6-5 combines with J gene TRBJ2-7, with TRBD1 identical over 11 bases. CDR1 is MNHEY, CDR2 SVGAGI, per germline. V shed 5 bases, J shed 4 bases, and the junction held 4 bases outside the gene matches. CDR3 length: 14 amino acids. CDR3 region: CASSTGTGGYEQYF. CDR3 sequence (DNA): TGTGCCAGCAGTACCGGGACAGGGGGGTACGAGCAGTACTTC.

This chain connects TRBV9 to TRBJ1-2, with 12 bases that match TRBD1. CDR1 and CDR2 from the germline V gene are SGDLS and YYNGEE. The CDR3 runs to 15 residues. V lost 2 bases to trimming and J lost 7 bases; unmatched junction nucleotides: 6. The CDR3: CASSVLGQGASGYTF. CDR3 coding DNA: TGTGCCAGCAGCGTCCTGGGACAGGGGGCCAGTGGCTACACCTTC.

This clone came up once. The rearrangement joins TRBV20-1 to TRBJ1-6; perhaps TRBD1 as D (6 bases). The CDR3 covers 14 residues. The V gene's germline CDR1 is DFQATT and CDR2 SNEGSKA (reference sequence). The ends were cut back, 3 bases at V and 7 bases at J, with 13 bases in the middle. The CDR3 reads CSASRGQNNSPLHF. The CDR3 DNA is TGCAGTGCTAGTCGAGGACAGAACAATTCACCCCTCCACTTT.

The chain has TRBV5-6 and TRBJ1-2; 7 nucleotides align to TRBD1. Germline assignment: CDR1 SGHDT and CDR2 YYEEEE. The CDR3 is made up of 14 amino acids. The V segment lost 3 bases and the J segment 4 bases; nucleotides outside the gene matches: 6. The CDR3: CASSYGTDLYGYTF. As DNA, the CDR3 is TGTGCCAGCAGCTATGGGACAGACCTCTATGGCTACACCTTC.

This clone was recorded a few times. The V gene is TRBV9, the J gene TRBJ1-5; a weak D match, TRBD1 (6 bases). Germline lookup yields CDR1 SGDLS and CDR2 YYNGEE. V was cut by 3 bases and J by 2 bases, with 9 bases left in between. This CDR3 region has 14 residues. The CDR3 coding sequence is TGTGCCAGCAGCGCAGGGGACGGCAATCAGCCCCAGCATTTT. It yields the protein CASSAGDGNQPQHF.

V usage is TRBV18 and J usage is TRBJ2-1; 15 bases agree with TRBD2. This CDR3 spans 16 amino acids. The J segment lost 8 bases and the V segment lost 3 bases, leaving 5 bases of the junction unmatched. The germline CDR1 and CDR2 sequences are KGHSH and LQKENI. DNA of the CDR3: TGTGCCAGCTCACCGCGGACTAGCGGGGGGGTCCATGAGCAGTTCTTC. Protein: CASSPRTSGGVHEQFF. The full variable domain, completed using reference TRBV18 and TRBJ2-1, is NAGVMQNPRHLVRRRGQEARLRCSPMKGHSHVYWYRQLPEEGLKFMVYLQKENIIDESGMPKERFSAEFPKEGPSILRIQQVVRGDSAAYFCASSPRTSGGVHEQFFGPGTRLTVL.

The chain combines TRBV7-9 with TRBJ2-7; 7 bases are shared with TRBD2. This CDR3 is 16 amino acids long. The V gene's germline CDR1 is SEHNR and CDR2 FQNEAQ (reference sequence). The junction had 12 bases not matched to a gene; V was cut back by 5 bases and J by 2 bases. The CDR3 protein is CASSGRIWGGTYEQYF. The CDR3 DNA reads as TGTGCCAGCAGCGGAAGGATCTGGGGGGGAACCTACGAGCAGTACTTC.

CDR3 nucleotide sequence: TGTGCCAGCAGCCCGAGGGGGTATGGCTACACCTTC. The encoded protein is CASSPRGYGYTF. This sequence joins TRBV6-5 and TRBJ1-2, with a possible D match to TRBD1 (6 bases). Germline V gene sequence: CDR1 MNHEY, CDR2 SVGAGI. This CDR3 is 12 amino acids long. V was cut by 6 bases and J by 5 bases, with 10 bases left in between.